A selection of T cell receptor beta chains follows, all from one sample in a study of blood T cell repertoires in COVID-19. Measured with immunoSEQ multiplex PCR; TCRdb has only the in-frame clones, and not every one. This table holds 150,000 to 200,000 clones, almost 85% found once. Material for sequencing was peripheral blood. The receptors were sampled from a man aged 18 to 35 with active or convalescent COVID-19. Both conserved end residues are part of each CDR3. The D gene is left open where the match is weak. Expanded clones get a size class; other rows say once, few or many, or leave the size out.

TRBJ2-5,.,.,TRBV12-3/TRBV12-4,TGTGCCAGCACCCAGCAAGAGACCCAGTACTTC,CASTQQETQYF
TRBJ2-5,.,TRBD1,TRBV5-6,TGTGCCAGCAGCTTAGGGGGCGCAAAGACCCAGTACTTC,CASSLGGAKTQYF
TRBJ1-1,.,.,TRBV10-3,TGTGCCATCAGTACAGCCACAACTTTGAACACTGAAGCTTTCTTT,CAISTATTLNTEAFF
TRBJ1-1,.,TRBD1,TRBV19,TGTGCCAGTAGTGGGGACAGGGTGGGCACTGAAGCTTTCTTT,CASSGDRVGTEAFF
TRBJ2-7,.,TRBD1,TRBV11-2,TGTGCCAGCAGCACAGGGGGCGCATACCAGTACTTC,CASSTGGAYQYF
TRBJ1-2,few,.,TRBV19,TGTGCCAGTACCTCCCTCGGACAGAACATAAACTATGGCTACACCTTC,CASTSLGQNINYGYTF
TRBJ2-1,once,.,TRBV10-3,TGTGCCATCAGGAAGACAGAACCTAATGAGCAGTTCTTC,CAIRKTEPNEQFF
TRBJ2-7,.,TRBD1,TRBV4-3,TGCGCCAGCAGCCAAGATGCGTCGGACAGGAGCTACGAGCAGTACTTC,CASSQDASDRSYEQYF
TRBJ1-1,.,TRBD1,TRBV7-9,TGTGCCAGCAGCTCGACAGGGGGCTCTGAAGCTTTCTTT,CASSSTGGSEAFF
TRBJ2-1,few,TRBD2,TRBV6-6,TGTGCCACCAGGCTAGCGGGGCACAATGAGCAGTTCTTC,CATRLAGHNEQFF
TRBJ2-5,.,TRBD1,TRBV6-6,TGTGCCAGCAGTTACTCAGGACAGGGGATGGGAGAGACCCAGTACTTC,CASSYSGQGMGETQYF
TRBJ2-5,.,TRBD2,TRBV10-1,TGCGCCAGCAGTGCCGGACTAGTTGGCGAGACCCAGTACTTC,CASSAGLVGETQYF
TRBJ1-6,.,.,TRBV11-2,TGTGCCAGCAGCCCACTAGGGAGCTCCTATAATTCACCCCTCCACTTT,CASSPLGSSYNSPLHF
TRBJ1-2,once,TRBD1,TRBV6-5,TGTGCCAGCAGTTCGGGGGACAGGGCGGGCTATGGCTACACCTTC,CASSSGDRAGYGYTF
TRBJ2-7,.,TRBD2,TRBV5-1,TGCGCCAGCAGCTTGGGACTAGCTGACTACTACGAGCAGTACTTC,CASSLGLADYYEQYF
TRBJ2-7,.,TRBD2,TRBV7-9,TGTGCCAGCAGCTCCTTTTCGGGGGGGGAAGGAGAAAACGAGCAGTACTTC,CASSSFSGGEGENEQYF
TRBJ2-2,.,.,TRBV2,TGTGCCAGCAGTGTACAGGTGAACACCGGGGAGCTGTTTTTT,CASSVQVNTGELFF
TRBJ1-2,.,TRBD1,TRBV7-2,TGTGCCAGCAGCTGGTCTACCGGGACAGGGAACTATGGCTACACCTTC,CASSWSTGTGNYGYTF
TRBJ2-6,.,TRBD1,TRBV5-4,TGTGCCAGCAGCTCCTACAGGGGAGCCGGGGCCAACGTCCTGACTTTC,CASSSYRGAGANVLTF
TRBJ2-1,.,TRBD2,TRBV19,TGTGCCAGTAGTATCGGCGGGAGCAGGTACAATGAGCAGTTCTTC,CASSIGGSRYNEQFF
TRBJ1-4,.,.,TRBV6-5,TGTGCCAGCAGTTTGGCTCCCCGGAGGGAAAAACTGTTTTTT,CASSLAPRREKLFF
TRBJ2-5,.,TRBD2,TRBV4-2,TGTGCCAGCAGCCAAGATGGGGGGGTCGAAGAGACCCAGTACTTC,CASSQDGGVEETQYF
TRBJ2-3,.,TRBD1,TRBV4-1,TGCGCCAGCAGCCAAGATCGGAACAGGGGTGCAGATACGCAGTATTTT,CASSQDRNRGADTQYF
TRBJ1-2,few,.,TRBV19,TGTGCCAGTAGCACAGGGAACCGGGTTAATGGCTACACCTTC,CASSTGNRVNGYTF
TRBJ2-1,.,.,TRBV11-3,TGTGCCAGCAGCTTAAGTCCAGCGAGGGGGAATGAGCAGTTCTTC,CASSLSPARGNEQFF
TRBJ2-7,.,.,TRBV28,TGTGCCAGCAACGGCGGGACAGAATCACACTTAACGCCCTACGAGCAGTACTTC,CASNGGTESHLTPYEQYF
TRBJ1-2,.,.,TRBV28,TGTGCCAGCAGTCCGGTTTGGGGGGACTATGGCTACACCTTC,CASSPVWGDYGYTF
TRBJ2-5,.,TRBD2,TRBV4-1,TGCGCCAGCAGCCGGGGACCCCCTAGCGGGGGGGCTGGAAAAGAGACCCAGTACTTC,CASSRGPPSGGAGKETQYF
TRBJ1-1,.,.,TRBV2,TGTGCCAGCACGGCAGGGATCATGAACACTGAAGCTTTCTTT,CASTAGIMNTEAFF
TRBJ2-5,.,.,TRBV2,TGTGCCAGCAGTAGCTCGTCCATTCAAGAGACCCAGTACTTC,CASSSSSIQETQYF
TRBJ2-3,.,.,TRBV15,TGTGCCACCAGCAGAGTAGCGACTAGCACAGATACGCAGTATTTT,CATSRVATSTDTQYF
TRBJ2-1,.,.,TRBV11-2,TGTGCCAGCAGCCGCATGGGCCCCTACAATGAGCAGTTCTTC,CASSRMGPYNEQFF
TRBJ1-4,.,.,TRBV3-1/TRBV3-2,TGTGCCAGCAGTACCAGGAGGGCTAATGAAAAACTGTTTTTT,CASSTRRANEKLFF
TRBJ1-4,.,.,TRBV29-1,TGCAGCGTTGAGGGCTCCCGGGAAAAACTGTTTTTT,CSVEGSREKLFF
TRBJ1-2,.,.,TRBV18,TGTGCCAGCTCACCGGGGGCAGCTGGCTACACCTTC,CASSPGAAGYTF
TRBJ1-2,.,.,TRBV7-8,TGTGCCAGCAGCCCCTTTACAGACAACTATGGCTACACCTTC,CASSPFTDNYGYTF
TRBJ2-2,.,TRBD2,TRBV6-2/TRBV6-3,TGTGCCAGCAGTTTCCCCCTAGCGGAGAAAAGAGGGGAGCTGTTTTTT,CASSFPLAEKRGELFF
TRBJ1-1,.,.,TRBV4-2,TGTGCCAGCAGCCAAGTAGGGGGGGGCCAGTGGGGCACTGAAGCTTTCTTT,CASSQVGGGQWGTEAFF
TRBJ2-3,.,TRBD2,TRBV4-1,TGCGCCAGCAGCCAAGGGAGACTAGCGGGGGGTCTTGGAGATACGCAGTATTTT,CASSQGRLAGGLGDTQYF
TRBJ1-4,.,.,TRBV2,TGTGCCAGCAGTGAGCAGGGAGGGGGTGAAAAACTGTTTTTT,CASSEQGGGEKLFF
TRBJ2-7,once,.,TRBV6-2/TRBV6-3,TGTGCCAGCAGTTCAGGAGGGGCTAGGTCCTACGAGCAGTACTTC,CASSSGGARSYEQYF
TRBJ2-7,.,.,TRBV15,TGTGCCACCAGCAGACTTACTTCGGTCGGGGTATTCTACGAGCAGTACTTC,CATSRLTSVGVFYEQYF
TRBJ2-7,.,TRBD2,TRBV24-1,TGTGCCACCAGTGACCCGACTAGCGGGAGGGCCTGTGGTGTTCGGGGTGGTTGGGGGCAGTACTTC,CATSDPTSGRACGVRGGWGQYF
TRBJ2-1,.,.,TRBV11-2,TGTGCCAGCAGCTTAGTAACGACGGGTGAGCAGTTCTTC,CASSLVTTGEQFF
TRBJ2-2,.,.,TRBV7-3,TGTGCCAGCAGCTTAGGGCAGAACACCGGGGAGCTGTTTTTT,CASSLGQNTGELFF
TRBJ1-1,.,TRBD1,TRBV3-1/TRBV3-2,TGTGCCAGCAGCCAAGCACTTAACGGACAGGAGGAAGCTTTCTTT,CASSQALNGQEEAFF
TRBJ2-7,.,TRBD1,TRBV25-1,TGTGCCAGCAGTGTCCGGGACAGGGGGTACGAGCAGTACTTC,CASSVRDRGYEQYF
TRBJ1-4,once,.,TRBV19,TGTGCCAGTAGAGTGCAGAATTTTGAAAAACTGTTTTTT,CASRVQNFEKLFF
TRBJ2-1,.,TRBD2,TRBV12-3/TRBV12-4,TGTGCCAGCAGGGGGACTACGGATGAGCAGTTCTTC,CASRGTTDEQFF
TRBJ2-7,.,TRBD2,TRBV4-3,TGCGCCAGCAGCCAAGACCACGGACTAGCTTACGAGCAGTACTTC,CASSQDHGLAYEQYF
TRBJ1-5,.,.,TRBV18,TGTGCCAGCTCACCAGGCAGCGTGAATCAGCCCCAGCATTTT,CASSPGSVNQPQHF
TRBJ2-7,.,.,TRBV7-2,TGTGCCAGCAGCTTTGGGGGAGCGGGCTACGAGCAGTACTTC,CASSFGGAGYEQYF
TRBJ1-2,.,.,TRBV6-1,TGTGCCAGCAGTGATTCAGACGGGTCGCGAAGGGGCTACACCTTC,CASSDSDGSRRGYTF
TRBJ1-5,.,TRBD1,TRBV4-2,TGTGCCAGCAGCCAAGTCGGGACAGGGAATAGCAATCAGCCCCAGCATTTT,CASSQVGTGNSNQPQHF